The present entry profiles one T cell receptor (beta chain) with its context. Treatment denoted: oral pan-JAK inhibitor, 5-10 mg twice daily. The CDR3 is made up of 14 amino acids. Germline CDR1 and CDR2: MDHEN and SYDVKM. The ends were cut back, 5 bases at V and 0 bases at J, with 8 bases in the middle. In each case, RNA was isolated and then reverse transcribed into cDNA as the sequencing template. Repertoires were generated with immunoSEQ multiplex PCR, while TCRdb's copy carries only in-frame clones and drops some. This sample has roughly 190,000 clones, with approximately 56% found just once. These data come from a study of CD8+ T cells in alopecia areata.

The sequence derives from a human donor with alopecia areata. The genes are TRBV28 and TRBJ1-5; no reliable D call. This specimen was CD4+ T cells sorted from blood, taken at week 4, from a patient treated with tofacitinib. CDR3 sequence: CASSPRFSNQPQHF. In nucleotides, the CDR3 is TGTGCCAGCAGTCCTAGATTTAGCAATCAGCCCCAGCATTTT.